A selection of T cell receptor beta chains follows, all from one sample in a study of a mutant IDH1 vaccine in newly diagnosed glioma. Assay used: immunoSEQ multiplex PCR; TCRdb lists only in-frame clones, some missing. The profile shows 30,000 or so clones, roughly 87% of them singletons. The sequenced sample was PBMCs, obtained from a glioma patient treated with radiotherapy, temozolomide or both. The receptors derive from a man under 40 with glioma. The CDR3 runs from the conserved cysteine through the conserved F or W. The D gene is left open where the match is weak. Expanded clones get a size class; other rows say once, few or many, or leave the size out.

v_gene	j_gene	d_gene	abundance	CDR3aa	CDR3nt
TRBV27	TRBJ2-7	NA	NA	CASSVIVGGYGEQYF	TGTGCCAGCAGTGTTATCGTAGGGGGTTACGGCGAGCAGTACTTC
TRBV5-4	TRBJ1-1	TRBD1	NA	CASSLTGRNTEAFF	TGTGCCAGCAGTTTGACAGGGCGGAACACTGAAGCTTTCTTT
TRBV29-1	TRBJ1-2	TRBD1	few	CSVWDRRNYGYTF	TGCAGCGTATGGGACAGGAGAAACTATGGCTACACCTTC
TRBV6-6	TRBJ1-5	NA	NA	CASSSYSNQPQHF	TGTGCCAGCAGTTCATATAGCAATCAGCCCCAGCATTTT
TRBV6-1	TRBJ1-2	TRBD1	NA	CASSQRTGPHGYTF	TGTGCCAGCAGCCAAAGGACAGGCCCTCATGGCTACACCTTC
TRBV14	TRBJ1-1	NA	NA	CASSPHTGLNTEAFF	TGTGCCAGCAGTCCCCATACAGGACTGAACACTGAAGCTTTCTTT
TRBV10-3	TRBJ2-7	NA	NA	CAISGGVSYEQYF	TGTGCCATCAGTGGGGGGGTCTCCTACGAGCAGTACTTC
TRBV6-5	TRBJ1-1	NA	few	CASRSGTVNTEAFF	TGTGCCAGCAGATCCGGGACGGTGAACACTGAAGCTTTCTTT
TRBV29-1	TRBJ1-1	NA	few	CSVEGRTERSEAFF	TGCAGCGTTGAAGGCCGGACAGAGCGTTCTGAAGCTTTCTTT
TRBV11-2	TRBJ2-2	TRBD2	NA	CASSRQRGEGGGELFF	TGTGCCAGCAGCCGACAGCGAGGGGAGGGAGGCGGGGAGCTGTTTTTT
TRBV5-1	TRBJ2-2	NA	once	CASSSAPEGGELFF	TGCGCCAGCAGCTCAGCCCCCGAGGGCGGGGAGCTGTTTTTT
TRBV30	TRBJ1-2	NA	NA	CAWSVASPYGYTF	TGTGCCTGGAGTGTAGCCTCCCCCTATGGCTACACCTTC
TRBV5-1	TRBJ2-3	NA	NA	CASTRQFSTDTQYF	TGCGCCAGCACCCGACAGTTTAGCACAGATACGCAGTATTTT
TRBV30	TRBJ2-3	NA	NA	CAWGQRTDTQYF	TGTGCCTGGGGACAGCGCACAGATACGCAGTATTTT
TRBV9	TRBJ2-2	NA	NA	CASSVGGSGNTGELFF	TGTGCCAGCAGCGTAGGGGGTAGCGGGAACACCGGGGAGCTGTTTTTT
TRBV25-1	TRBJ1-6	TRBD1	NA	CASSLGQGKSPLHF	TGTGCCAGCAGTTTGGGACAGGGAAAGTCACCCCTCCACTTT
TRBV7-2	TRBJ2-4	TRBD2	NA	CASSLTLAGGAKNIQYF	TGTGCCAGCAGCTTAACGCTAGCGGGGGGAGCCAAAAACATTCAGTACTTC